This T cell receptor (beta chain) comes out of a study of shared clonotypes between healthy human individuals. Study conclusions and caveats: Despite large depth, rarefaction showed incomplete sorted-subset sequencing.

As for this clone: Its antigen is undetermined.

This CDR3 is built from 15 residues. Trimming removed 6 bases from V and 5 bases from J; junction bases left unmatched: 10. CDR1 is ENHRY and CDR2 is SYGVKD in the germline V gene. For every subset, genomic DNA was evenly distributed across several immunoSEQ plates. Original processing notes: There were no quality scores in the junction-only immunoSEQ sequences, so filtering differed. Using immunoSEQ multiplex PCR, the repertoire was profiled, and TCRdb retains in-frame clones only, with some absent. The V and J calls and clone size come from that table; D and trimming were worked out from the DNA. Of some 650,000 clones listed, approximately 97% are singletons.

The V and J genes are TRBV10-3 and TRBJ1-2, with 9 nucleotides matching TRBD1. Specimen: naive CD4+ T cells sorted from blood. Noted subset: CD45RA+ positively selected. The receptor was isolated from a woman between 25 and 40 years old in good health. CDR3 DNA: TGTGCCATCAGGAGAGGACAGGGGAGGATTTATGGCTACACCTTC. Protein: CAIRRGQGRIYGYTF.